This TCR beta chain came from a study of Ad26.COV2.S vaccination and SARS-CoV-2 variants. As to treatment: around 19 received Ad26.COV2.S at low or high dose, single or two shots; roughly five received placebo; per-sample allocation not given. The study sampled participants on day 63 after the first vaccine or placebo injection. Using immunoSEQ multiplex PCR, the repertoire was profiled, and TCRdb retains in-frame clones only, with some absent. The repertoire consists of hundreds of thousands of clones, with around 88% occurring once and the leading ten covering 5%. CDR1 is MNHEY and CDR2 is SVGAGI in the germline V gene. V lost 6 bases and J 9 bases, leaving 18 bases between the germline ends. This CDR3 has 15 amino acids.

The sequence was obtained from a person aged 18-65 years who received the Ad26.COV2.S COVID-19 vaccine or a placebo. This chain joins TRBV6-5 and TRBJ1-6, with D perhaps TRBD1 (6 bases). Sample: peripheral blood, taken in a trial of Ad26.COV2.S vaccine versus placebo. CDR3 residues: CASRRARGDSSPLHF. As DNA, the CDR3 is TGTGCCAGCAGGCGGGCCAGGGGAGATAGTTCACCCCTCCACTTT.